This T cell receptor (beta chain) was identified during a study of identical twins. Whole-study results and caveats: Twins shared out-of-frame alpha sequences with excess low generation probability.

TCRdb re-derived calls from the 5' RACE reads in MiXCR, one entry per CDR3 protein. Of around 450,000 distinct CDR3 sequences listed, 14% are singletons. V lost 4 bases, J lost 5 bases, and 3 bases stayed unmatched. Germline V CDR1 and CDR2: SQVTM, ANQGSEA. This CDR3 contains 13 residues. In its sample, this clonotype was seen many times. Its target is not known. This same sample was also part of a study on yellow fever vaccine responses in identical twins.

This clonotype was sampled from a woman aged 18 to 35 in good health. Sequencing was done on a sample of CD4+ T cells sorted from blood. The chain recombines TRBV29-1 with TRBJ2-5, with 11 bases that match TRBD1. The CDR3 nucleotides are TGCAGCGTTGGCCGGACAGGGGGCGAGACCCAGTACTTC. Protein: CSVGRTGGETQYF.